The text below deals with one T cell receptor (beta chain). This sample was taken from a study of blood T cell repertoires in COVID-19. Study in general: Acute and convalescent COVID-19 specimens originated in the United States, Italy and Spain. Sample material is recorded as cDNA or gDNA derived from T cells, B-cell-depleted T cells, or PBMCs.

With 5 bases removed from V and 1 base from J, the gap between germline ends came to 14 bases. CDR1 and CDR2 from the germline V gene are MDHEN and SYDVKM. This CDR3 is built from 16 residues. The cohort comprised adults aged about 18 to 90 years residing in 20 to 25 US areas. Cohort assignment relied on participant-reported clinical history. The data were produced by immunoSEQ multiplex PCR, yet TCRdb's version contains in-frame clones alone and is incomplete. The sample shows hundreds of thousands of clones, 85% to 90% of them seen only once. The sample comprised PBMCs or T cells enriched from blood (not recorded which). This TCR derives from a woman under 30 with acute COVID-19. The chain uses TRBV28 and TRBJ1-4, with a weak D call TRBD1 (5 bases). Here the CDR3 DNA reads TGTGCCAGCAGTCTCATCGGGGGGAGAACTAATGAAAAACTGTTTTTT. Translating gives CASSLIGGRTNEKLFF.